These 23 T cell receptor beta chains share one sample of origin, sequenced in a study of T cells expressing NK-cell markers. TCRdb reprocessed the 5' RACE reads and stores each CDR3 protein as one record, lacking DNA. The sample totals about 460,000 distinct CDR3 sequences; its top ten clones hold approximately 1.5%. The sample was blood T cells: a sorted CD56 or NKG2C T cell subset, CD4+ or CD8+ T cells, or bulk PBMC T cells (not recorded which). Every receptor here comes from a woman between 50 and 59 years old in good health.

This sequence joins TRBV11-2 and TRBJ1-2; TCRdb calls TRBD1, which cannot be checked without DNA. From germline, CDR1 is SGHAT and CDR2 FQNNGV. There are 17 residues in the CDR3. The CDR3 loop is CASSSIQLRDRDYGYTF.

The chain employs TRBV20-1 and TRBJ1-5. The germline V gene has CDR1 DFQATT and CDR2 SNEGSKA (reference sequence). The CDR3 loop spans 14 amino acids. The CDR3 sequence: CSASPLDTRKPQHF.

The V gene is TRBV5-1, the J gene TRBJ2-1; TCRdb's D call, TRBD2, is unchecked because there is no DNA. The CDR3 extends over 16 amino acids. The germline gives CDR1 SGHRS, CDR2 YFSETQ. This chain's CDR3 is CASSLARGLAGGLPFF.

The chain uses TRBV7-2 and TRBJ2-2; the D call from TCRdb, TRBD1, cannot be confirmed without DNA. This CDR3 is 14 amino acids long. Germline V gene data show CDR1 as SGHTA and CDR2 as FQGNSA. The CDR3 region is CASSSPFFGGELFF.

J is TRBJ2-5 and V is TRBV11-2; TCRdb proposes TRBD1, but this gene call is untestable without DNA. Germline V gene sequence: CDR1 SGHAT, CDR2 FQNNGV. CDR3 length: 15 residues. CDR3 sequence reads: CASSGPGTGQETQYF.

V is TRBV20-1 and J is TRBJ1-1. Germline V lookup: CDR1 DFQATT, CDR2 SNEGSKA (reference sequence). The CDR3 runs 14 residues. CDR3 loop: CSARVEGVNTEAFF.

The chain is built from TRBV7-9 and TRBJ2-7. There are 12 residues in the CDR3. CDR1 SEHNR and CDR2 FQNEAQ come from the germline V gene (reference sequence). The CDR3 loop reads CASSLTRDEQYF.

The chain employs TRBV7-9 and TRBJ2-4; TCRdb outputs TRBD1, but without DNA this stays unchecked. This CDR3 has 16 residues. From germline, CDR1 is SEHNR and CDR2 FQNEAQ (reference sequence). CDR3: CASRRDQGSEENIQYF.

The V call is TRBV29-1, the J call TRBJ1-1. The CDR3 sequence is 13 residues long. Germline loops: CDR1 SQVTM, CDR2 ANQGSEA. The CDR3: CSVQQVMNTEAFF.

The rearrangement uses TRBV10-3 and TRBJ2-2; TCRdb proposes TRBD2, but this gene call is untestable without DNA. The CDR3 contains 15 residues. The germline gives CDR1 ENHRY, CDR2 SYGVKD. CDR3 in amino acids: CAIRTTSSDTGELFF.

V gene TRBV3-1 combines with J gene TRBJ1-1. CDR3 length: 13 residues. Germline values: CDR1 LGHDT, CDR2 YNNKEL (reference sequence). The CDR3 loop is CASSQDGWAEAFF. The full variable domain, completed using reference TRBV3-1 and TRBJ1-1, is DTAVSQTPKYLVTQMGNDKSIKCEQNLGHDTMYWYKQDSKKFLKIMFSYNNKELIINETVPNRFSPKSPDKAHLNLHINSLELGDSAVYFCASSQDGWAEAFFGQGTRLTVV.

This sequence joins TRBV21-1 and TRBJ2-7; there is no DNA to check the TCRdb D call of TRBD1. TRBV21-1 is given as a pseudogene. This CDR3 region has 15 residues. The CDR3 loop reads CAGGGGQGTSGEQYF.

This chain uses TRBV28 with TRBJ2-3; checking the TCRdb D call of TRBD1 is not possible without DNA. The CDR3 has 16 residues. Germline CDR1 reads MDHEN; CDR2 reads SYDVKM. CDR3 amino acids: CASRSTGAYPTDTQYF.

The chain is built from TRBV5-1 and TRBJ2-2. Germline CDR1 SGHRS, CDR2 YFSETQ. The CDR3 runs 13 residues. CDR3 region: CASSLDGTGELFF.

The V and J genes are TRBV5-4 and TRBJ2-7. Germline loops: CDR1 SGHNT, CDR2 YYREEE (reference sequence). The CDR3 extends over 13 amino acids. The CDR3 loop is CASSLPQGFEQYF.

This chain joins TRBV4-1 and TRBJ1-5. The CDR3 covers 15 residues. Germline CDR1 reads MGHRA; CDR2 reads YSYEKL. The CDR3: CASSQVAESNQPQHF.

The genes are TRBV12-5 and TRBJ2-2. The CDR3 has 13 residues. The germline V gene encodes CDR1 LGHNT and CDR2 FRNRAP. CDR3 sequence reads: CASGLEPGVELFF.

The rearrangement uses TRBV5-1 and TRBJ2-7; TCRdb picks TRBD1, but there is no DNA to check that call. The CDR3 runs to 14 residues. Germline CDR1 SGHRS, CDR2 YFSETQ. The CDR3 sequence: CASSLDVARGEQYF. The full variable domain, its missing parts supplied by reference TRBV5-1 and TRBJ2-7, is KAGVTQTPRYLIKTRGQQVTLSCSPISGHRSVSWYQQTPGQGLQFLFEYFSETQRNKGNFPGRFSGRQFSNSRSEMNVSTLELGDSALYLCASSLDVARGEQYFGPGTRLTVT.

The chain links TRBV5-5 to TRBJ2-3. Germline V gene data show CDR1 as SGHKS and CDR2 as YYEKEE (reference sequence). The CDR3 totals 13 residues. The CDR3 is CASSRVGTDTQYF.

The chain couples TRBV10-3 to TRBJ1-2; TCRdb indicates TRBD1, and absent DNA this call remains unverified. The CDR3 is 15 amino acids. CDR1 is ENHRY, CDR2 SYGVKD, per germline. The CDR3 sequence: CAISESDMVGDGYTF.

The chain uses TRBV30 and TRBJ2-2; no DNA is available, so the TRBD2 call from TCRdb remains unchecked. Germline CDR1 GTSNPN, CDR2 SVGIG (reference sequence). The length of the CDR3 is 16 residues. The CDR3 sequence is CARSSGRALDTGELFF.

The rearrangement links TRBV5-8 to TRBJ2-2; TCRdb calls TRBD1, which cannot be checked without DNA. Germline assignment: CDR1 SGHTS and CDR2 YDEGEE. The CDR3 extends over 15 amino acids. Here the CDR3 reads CASSFRGGDTGELFF.

The rearrangement uses TRBV20-1 and TRBJ2-1; the D call from TCRdb, TRBD1, cannot be confirmed without DNA. Germline CDR1 reads DFQATT; CDR2 reads SNEGSKA (reference sequence). The CDR3 loop spans 11 amino acids. The CDR3 sequence is CSAWVPGREFF.